This T cell receptor beta chain is drawn from a study of cytomegalovirus exposure and HLA in healthy donors. Study-wide findings and caveats: In vitro, three CMV-associated chains proved specific for CMV antigens. The dataset shows that most TCR sequences were rare, while some public TCRs occurred in many donors.

Germline values: CDR1 GTSNPN, CDR2 SVGIG (reference sequence). This CDR3 comprises 14 residues. After removal of 2 bases from V and 8 bases from J, the junction contained 7 bases not matched to a gene. The table lists this clone with a count of one. Its antigen is unidentified. Profiled with immunoSEQ multiplex PCR; TCRdb holds only in-frame clones, not every one. The table shows about 120,000 clones, with about 84% occurring only once. Material: PBMCs. The receptor was isolated from a man between 18 and 29 years old in good health and CMV-seronegative. This chain joins TRBV30 and TRBJ2-1; 9 bases agree with TRBD2. CDR3 nucleotides: TGTGCCTGGAGTAGGGGGACTAGCACCGATGAGCAGTTCTTC. Amino acids: CAWSRGTSTDEQFF.